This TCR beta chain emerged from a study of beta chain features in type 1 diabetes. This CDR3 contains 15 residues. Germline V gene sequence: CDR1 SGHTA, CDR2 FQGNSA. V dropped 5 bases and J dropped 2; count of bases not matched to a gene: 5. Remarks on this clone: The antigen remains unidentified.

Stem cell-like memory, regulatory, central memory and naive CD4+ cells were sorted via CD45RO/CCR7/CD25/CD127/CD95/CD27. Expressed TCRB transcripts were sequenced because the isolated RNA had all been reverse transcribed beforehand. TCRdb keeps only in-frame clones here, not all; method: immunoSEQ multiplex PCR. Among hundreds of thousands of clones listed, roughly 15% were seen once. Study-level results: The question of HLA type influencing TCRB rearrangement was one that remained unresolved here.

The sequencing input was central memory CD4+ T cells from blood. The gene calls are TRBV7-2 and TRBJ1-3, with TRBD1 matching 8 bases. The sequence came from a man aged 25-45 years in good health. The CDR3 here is CASSTQQGAGNTIYF. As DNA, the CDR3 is TGTGCCAGCAGCACCCAACAGGGGGCTGGAAACACCATATATTTT.